Presented here are 8 T cell receptor beta chains from one specimen sequenced in a study of response to subunit inactivated influenza vaccine. MiXCR, applied by TCRdb to the RT-PCR reads, yields one record per CDR3 protein. There are roughly 760,000 distinct CDR3 sequences in the sample; around 21% occur only once, and roughly 10% lies in the top ten. This sample comprised PBMCs from blood, obtained roughly 5 days after vaccination. The receptors derive from a middle-aged man who received an inactivated influenza vaccine.

This clonotype was observed at least ten times. The chain combines TRBV20-1 with TRBJ2-3; 8 bases map to TRBD2. The CDR3 sequence is 20 residues long. The V and J ends lost 0 bases and 0 bases, in that order; junction bases with no gene match: 17. Germline V gives CDR1 DFQATT, CDR2 SNEGSKA (reference sequence). The DNA of the CDR3 is TGCAGTGCTAGAGATCTTGCGAGCGGGGGCCGGTTGTCTAGCACAGATACGCAGTATTTT. Protein product: CSARDLASGGRLSSTDTQYF.

This clonotype was seen a handful of times. The CDR3: CASSLSEYADTQYF. Here the CDR3 DNA reads TGTGCCAGCAGTTTATCGGAGTATGCAGATACGCAGTATTTT. The chain is built from TRBV27 and TRBJ2-3; D is unclear. Germline assignment: CDR1 MNHEY and CDR2 SMNVEV (reference sequence). The V end lost 0 bases, the J end lost 4 bases, and 8 bases lay between the germline ends. This CDR3 region has 14 residues.

This clonotype was recorded a few times. In DNA, the CDR3 is TGTGCCAGCAGCTTAGGGGGAGGGCCCGAGACCCAGTACTTC. Residues: CASSLGGGPETQYF. J is TRBJ2-5 and V is TRBV11-2; 7 bases match TRBD2. In germline, CDR1 is SGHAT, CDR2 FQNNGV. The CDR3 contains 14 residues. V dropped 1 base and J dropped 5; count of bases not matched to a gene: 4.

In its sample, this clonotype was seen a few times. The chain joins TRBV7-9 to TRBJ1-5; D is unresolved. The germline V gene has CDR1 SEHNR and CDR2 FQNEAQ (reference sequence). Between the trimmed V and J ends, which lost 4 bases and 2 bases, there was a span of 12 bases. The CDR3 runs 15 residues. The CDR3 reads CASSSGPTGNQPQHF. In DNA form, the CDR3 reads TGTGCCAGCAGCTCGGGCCCCACAGGCAATCAGCCCCAGCATTTT.

There are a few counts of this clonotype. The chain combines TRBV12-3 or TRBV12-4 with TRBJ2-3, with 10 bases aligning to TRBD2. This CDR3 has 15 residues. V dropped 6 bases and J dropped 1; count of bases not matched to a gene: 4. CDR3 protein: CASRAAGGRTDTQYF. CDR3 nucleotides: TGTGCCAGCAGGGCAGCGGGAGGGCGCACAGATACGCAGTATTTT.

There are many counts of this clonotype. The gene calls are TRBV7-9 and TRBJ2-7; D is unclear. The V gene lost 5 bases and the J gene lost 0 bases, with 14 bases spanning the gap. The germline gives CDR1 SEHNR, CDR2 FQNEAQ (reference sequence). The CDR3 contains 15 residues. DNA of the CDR3: TGTGCCAGCAGCCCATTGAGGCAGGCCTCCTACGAGCAGTACTTC. Amino acid sequence: CASSPLRQASYEQYF.

This clonotype was counted between two and nine times. V usage is TRBV9 and J usage is TRBJ2-7; TRBD2 matches at 11 bases. V was pared by 4 bases and J by 6 bases, with 3 bases of the junction left unmatched. Germline CDR1 and CDR2: SGDLS and YYNGEE. CDR3 size: 13 residues. CDR3 in amino acids: CASSTGTSGEQYF. The CDR3 DNA follows: TGTGCCAGCAGCACCGGGACTAGCGGCGAGCAGTACTTC. Supplemented by reference TRBV9 and TRBJ2-7, the full variable domain reads DSGVTQTPKHLITATGQRVTLRCSPRSGDLSVYWYQQSLDQGLQFLIQYYNGEERAKGNILERFSAQQFPDLHSELNLSSLELGDSALYFCASSTGTSGEQYFGPGTRLTVT.

With regard to this clonotype: The junction differs from germline at one of its ends, possibly a read error. The V gene is TRBV5-6, the J gene TRBJ2-7, with no clear D. The CDR3 spans 13 residues. The germline CDR1 and CDR2 sequences are SGHDT and YYEEEE. This chain's CDR3 is CAISSGLQNEQYF. CDR3 sequence (DNA): TGTGCCATCAGCTCCGGGCTCCAGAACGAGCAGTACTTC.